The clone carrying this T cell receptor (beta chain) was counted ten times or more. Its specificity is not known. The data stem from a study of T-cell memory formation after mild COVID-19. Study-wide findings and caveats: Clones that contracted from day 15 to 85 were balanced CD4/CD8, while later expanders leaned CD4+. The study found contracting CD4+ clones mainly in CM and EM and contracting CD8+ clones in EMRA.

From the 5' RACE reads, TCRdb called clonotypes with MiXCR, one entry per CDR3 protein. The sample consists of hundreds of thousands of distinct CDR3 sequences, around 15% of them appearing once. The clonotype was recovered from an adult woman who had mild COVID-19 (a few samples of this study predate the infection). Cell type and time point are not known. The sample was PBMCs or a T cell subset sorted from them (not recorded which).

The CDR3 region has the DNA TGTGCCAGCAGTATGTACCCCAACGAGCAGTACTTC. Translating gives CASSMYPNEQYF. V gene TRBV5-5 combines with J gene TRBJ2-7; no clear D gene. V was pared by 5 bases and J by 5 bases, with 11 bases between. This CDR3 contains 12 residues. Germline V lookup: CDR1 SGHKS, CDR2 YYEKEE (reference sequence).